This T cell receptor (beta chain) was identified during a study of human T cells and chemical hapten exposure. Background on the study: DPC 0.01% went on the upper back by patch test, with reading at 6 days. Chiefly women, the patients showed alopecia areata, totalis or universalis. There were per-sample TCR yield variations, arising mainly from small pooled library volume differences. Broader study findings: TCRs above 1 in 1000 frequency did not change with DPC sensitization.

The time point is: patch test 3, about 24 weeks after DPC sensitization. Described treatment: therapeutic diphenylcyclopropenone sensitization with weekly scalp DPC. Before extraction, the whole blood was not fractionated, and total RNA was taken from it. A few counts support this clonotype. Its antigen is still unknown. TCRdb re-derived calls from the RACE reads in MiXCR, one entry per CDR3 protein. The sample has around 40,000 distinct CDR3 sequences; about 13% are singletons. The CDR3 totals 12 residues. CDR1 is SQVTM and CDR2 is ANQGSEA in the germline V gene. Trimming removed 5 bases at V and 0 bases at J, with 8 bases between.

This clonotype originated in a woman aged 40 to 50 with alopecia areata. Some clones in this sample may be carry-over from other donors' samples. Sequencing used whole blood, obtained in connection with sensitization to the hapten diphenylcyclopropenone (DPC). The V and J genes are TRBV29-1 and TRBJ2-7; a possible D gene is TRBD1 (5 bases). The CDR3 DNA sequence: TGCAGCGTTACCAGGGCCTCCTACGAGCAGTACTTC. It encodes CSVTRASYEQYF.